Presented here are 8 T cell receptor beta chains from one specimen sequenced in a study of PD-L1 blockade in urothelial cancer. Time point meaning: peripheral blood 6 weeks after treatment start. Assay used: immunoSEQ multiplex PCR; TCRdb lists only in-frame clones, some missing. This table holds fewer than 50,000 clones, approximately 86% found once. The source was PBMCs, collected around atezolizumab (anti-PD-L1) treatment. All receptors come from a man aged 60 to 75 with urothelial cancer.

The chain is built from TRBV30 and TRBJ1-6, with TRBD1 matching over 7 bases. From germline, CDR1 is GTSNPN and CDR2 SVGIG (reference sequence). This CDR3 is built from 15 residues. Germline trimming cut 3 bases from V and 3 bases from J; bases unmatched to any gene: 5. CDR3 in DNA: TGTGCCTGGAGCACGGGACAGTTCTATAATTCACCCCTCCACTTT. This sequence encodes CAWSTGQFYNSPLHF.

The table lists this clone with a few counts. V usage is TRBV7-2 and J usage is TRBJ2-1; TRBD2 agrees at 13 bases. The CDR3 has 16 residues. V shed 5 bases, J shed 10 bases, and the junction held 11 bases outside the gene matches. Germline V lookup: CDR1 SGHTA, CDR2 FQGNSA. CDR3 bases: TGTGCCAGCAGCCCTCGACTAGCGGGGGGTATGTCAGAGCAGTTCTTC. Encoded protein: CASSPRLAGGMSEQFF. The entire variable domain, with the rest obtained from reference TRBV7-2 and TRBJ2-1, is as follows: GAGVSQSPSNKVTEKGKDVELRCDPISGHTALYWYRQSLGQGLEFLIYFQGNSAPDKSGLPSDRFSAERTGGSVSTLTIQRTQQEDSAVYLCASSPRLAGGMSEQFFGPGTRLTVL.

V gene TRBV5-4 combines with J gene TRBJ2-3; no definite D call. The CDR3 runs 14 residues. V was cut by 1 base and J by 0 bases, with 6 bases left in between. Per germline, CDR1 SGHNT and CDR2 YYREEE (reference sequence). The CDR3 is CASSLSSSTDTQYF. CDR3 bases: TGTGCCAGCAGCTTGTCTTCTAGCACAGATACGCAGTATTTT.

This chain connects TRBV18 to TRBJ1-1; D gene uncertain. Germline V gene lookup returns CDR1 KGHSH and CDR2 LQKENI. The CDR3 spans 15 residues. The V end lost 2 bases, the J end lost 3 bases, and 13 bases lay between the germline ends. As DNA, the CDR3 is TGTGCCAGCTCACCAATGGGCTATAGAGACACTGAAGCTTTCTTT. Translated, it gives CASSPMGYRDTEAFF.

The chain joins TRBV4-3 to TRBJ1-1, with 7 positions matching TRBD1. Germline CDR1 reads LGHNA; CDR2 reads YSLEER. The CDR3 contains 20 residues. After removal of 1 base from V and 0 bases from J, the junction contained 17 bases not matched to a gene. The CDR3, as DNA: TGCGCCAGCAGCCAAGGCCCCGACAGGGAGGAGACGATAATGAACACTGAAGCTTTCTTT. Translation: CASSQGPDREETIMNTEAFF.

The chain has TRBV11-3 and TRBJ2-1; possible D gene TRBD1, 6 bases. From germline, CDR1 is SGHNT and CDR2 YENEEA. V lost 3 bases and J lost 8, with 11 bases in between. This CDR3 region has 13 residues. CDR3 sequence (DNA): TGTGCCAGCAGCTTCCAGGGGATGGATGAGCAGTTCTTC. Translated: CASSFQGMDEQFF.

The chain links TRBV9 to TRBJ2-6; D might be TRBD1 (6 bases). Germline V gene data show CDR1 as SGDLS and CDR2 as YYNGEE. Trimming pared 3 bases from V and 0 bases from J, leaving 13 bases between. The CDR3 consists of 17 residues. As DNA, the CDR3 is TGTGCCAGCAGCGCACAGGGCCGGGTCTCTGGGGCCAACGTCCTGACTTTC. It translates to CASSAQGRVSGANVLTF.

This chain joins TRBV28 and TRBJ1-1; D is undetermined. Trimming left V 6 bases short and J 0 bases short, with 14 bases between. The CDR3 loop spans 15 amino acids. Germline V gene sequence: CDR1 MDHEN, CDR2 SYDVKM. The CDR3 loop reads CASSSVSKMNTEAFF. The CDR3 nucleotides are TGTGCCAGCAGCTCCGTTAGTAAAATGAACACTGAAGCTTTCTTT.